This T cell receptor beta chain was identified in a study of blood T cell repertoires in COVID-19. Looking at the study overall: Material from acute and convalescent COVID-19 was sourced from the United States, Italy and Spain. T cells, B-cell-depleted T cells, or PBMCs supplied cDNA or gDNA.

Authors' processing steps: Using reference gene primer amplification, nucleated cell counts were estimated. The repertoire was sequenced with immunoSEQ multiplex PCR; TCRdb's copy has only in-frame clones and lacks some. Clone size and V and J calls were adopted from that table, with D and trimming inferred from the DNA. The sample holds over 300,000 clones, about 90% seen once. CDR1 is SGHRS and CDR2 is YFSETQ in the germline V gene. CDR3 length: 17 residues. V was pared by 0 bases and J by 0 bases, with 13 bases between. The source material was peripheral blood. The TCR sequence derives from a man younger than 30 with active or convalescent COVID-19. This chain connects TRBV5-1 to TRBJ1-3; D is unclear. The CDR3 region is CASSLVPGSLSGNTIYF. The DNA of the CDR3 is TGCGCCAGCAGCTTGGTCCCCGGGAGTCTCTCTGGAAACACCATATATTTT. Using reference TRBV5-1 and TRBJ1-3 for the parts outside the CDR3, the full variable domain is KAGVTQTPRYLIKTRGQQVTLSCSPISGHRSVSWYQQTPGQGLQFLFEYFSETQRNKGNFPGRFSGRQFSNSRSEMNVSTLELGDSALYLCASSLVPGSLSGNTIYFGEGSWLTVV.